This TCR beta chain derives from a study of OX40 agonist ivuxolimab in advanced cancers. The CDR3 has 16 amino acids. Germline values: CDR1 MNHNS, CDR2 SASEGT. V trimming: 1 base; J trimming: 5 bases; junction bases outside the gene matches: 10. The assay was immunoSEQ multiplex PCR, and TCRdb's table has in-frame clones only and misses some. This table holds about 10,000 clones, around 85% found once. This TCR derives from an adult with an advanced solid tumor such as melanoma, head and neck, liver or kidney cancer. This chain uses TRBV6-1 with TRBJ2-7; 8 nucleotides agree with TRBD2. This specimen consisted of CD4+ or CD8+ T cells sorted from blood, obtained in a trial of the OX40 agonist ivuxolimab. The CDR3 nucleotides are TGTGCCAGCAGTGAAGATCGCGGGGGGCTGAGCGACGAGCAGTACTTC. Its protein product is CASSEDRGGLSDEQYF.